This paragraph covers one T cell receptor beta chain sequence. Its specificity is unknown. The assay that was used to sequence DNA from cultured CD4+ T cells was the Oncomine TCR Beta short-read assay. TCRdb used MiXCR to reprocess the PCR reads, holding one entry per CDR3 protein. The sample contains 8,500 to 10,000 distinct CDR3 sequences, over 35% of which appear only once. This sample stems from a study of vaccination and CD4 T cells after COVID-19. The length of the CDR3 is 15 residues. Trimming shortened V by 6 bases and J by 1 base, and 12 bases separated the two germline ends. Treatment: roughly ten-day PBMC culture with coronavirus spike peptide pools or control peptides (ViraFEST assay). Peptide-pool expansion of antigen-specific T cells preceded TCR sequencing in ViraFEST.

V gene TRBV12-3 or TRBV12-4 combines with J gene TRBJ2-2; D is possibly TRBD1 (6 bases). This TCR was recovered from a human donor who had recovered from COVID-19. The sequenced sample was CD4+ T cells from blood, cultured in vitro. The DNA of the CDR3 is TGTGCCAGCAGGCGTTCGACAGGGAACACCGGGGAGCTGTTTTTT. Protein sequence: CASRRSTGNTGELFF.